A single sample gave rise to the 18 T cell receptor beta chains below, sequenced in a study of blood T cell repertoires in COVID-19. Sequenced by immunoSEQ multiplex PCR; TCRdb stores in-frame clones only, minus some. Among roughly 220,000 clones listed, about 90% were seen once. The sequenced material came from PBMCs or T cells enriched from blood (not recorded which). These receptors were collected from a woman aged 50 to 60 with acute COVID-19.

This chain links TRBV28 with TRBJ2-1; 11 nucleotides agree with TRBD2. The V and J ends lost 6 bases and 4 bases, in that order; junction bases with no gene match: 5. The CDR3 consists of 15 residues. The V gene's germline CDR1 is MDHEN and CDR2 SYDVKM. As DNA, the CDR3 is TGTGCCAGCAGGGTAGCGGGAGGGCGATACAATGAGCAGTTCTTC. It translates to CASRVAGGRYNEQFF.

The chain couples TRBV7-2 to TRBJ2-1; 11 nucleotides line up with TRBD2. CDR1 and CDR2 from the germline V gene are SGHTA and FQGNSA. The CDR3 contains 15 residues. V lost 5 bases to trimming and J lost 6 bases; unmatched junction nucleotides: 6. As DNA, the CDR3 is TGTGCCAGCAGCATGGGACTAGCGGCGGGCAATGAGCAGTTCTTC. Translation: CASSMGLAAGNEQFF.

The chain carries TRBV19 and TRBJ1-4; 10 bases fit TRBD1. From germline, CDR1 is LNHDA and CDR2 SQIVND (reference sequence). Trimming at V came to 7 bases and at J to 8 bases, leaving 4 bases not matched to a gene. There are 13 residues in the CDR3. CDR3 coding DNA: TGTGCCAGTAACTCGGGACAGGGGGAAAAACTGTTTTTT. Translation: CASNSGQGEKLFF.

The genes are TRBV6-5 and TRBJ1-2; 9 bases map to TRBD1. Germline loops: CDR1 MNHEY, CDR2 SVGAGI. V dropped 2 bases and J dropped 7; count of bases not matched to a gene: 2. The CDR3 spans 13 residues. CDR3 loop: CASSYGTGTGYTF. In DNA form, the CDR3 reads TGTGCCAGCAGTTACGGGACAGGGACTGGCTACACCTTC.

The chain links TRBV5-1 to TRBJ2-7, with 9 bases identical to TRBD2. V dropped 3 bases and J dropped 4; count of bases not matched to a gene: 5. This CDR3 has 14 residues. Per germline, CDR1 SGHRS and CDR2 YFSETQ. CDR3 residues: CASSYSGRKYEQYF. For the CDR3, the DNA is TGCGCCAGCAGCTATAGCGGGAGAAAGTACGAGCAGTACTTC.

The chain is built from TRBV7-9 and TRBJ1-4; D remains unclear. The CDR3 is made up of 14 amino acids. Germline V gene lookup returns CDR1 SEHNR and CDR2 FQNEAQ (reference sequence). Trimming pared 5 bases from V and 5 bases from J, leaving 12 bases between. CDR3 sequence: CASSPHELNEKLFF. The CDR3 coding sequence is TGTGCCAGCAGCCCCCATGAGTTAAATGAAAAACTGTTTTTT. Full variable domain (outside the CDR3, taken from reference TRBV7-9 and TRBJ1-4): DTGVSQNPRHKITKRGQNVTFRCDPISEHNRLYWYRQTLGQGPEFLTYFQNEAQLEKSRLLSDRFSAERPKGSFSTLEIQRTEQGDSAMYLCASSPHELNEKLFFGSGTQLSVL.

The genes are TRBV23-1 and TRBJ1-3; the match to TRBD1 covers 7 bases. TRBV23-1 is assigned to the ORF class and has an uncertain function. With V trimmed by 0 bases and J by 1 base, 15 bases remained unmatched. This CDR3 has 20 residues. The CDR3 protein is CASSQSLGTEPVWSGNTIYF. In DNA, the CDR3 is TGCGCCAGCAGTCAATCTCTAGGGACAGAACCAGTTTGGTCTGGAAACACCATATATTTT.

The CDR3 here is CASSYGQNEQFF. CDR3 DNA: TGTGCCAGCAGTTACGGGCAAAATGAGCAGTTCTTC. The gene calls are TRBV6-6 and TRBJ2-1, with no clear D. The CDR3 runs to 12 residues. V lost 2 bases and J lost 7, with 6 bases in between. Germline V gene data show CDR1 as MNHNY and CDR2 as SVGAGI (reference sequence).

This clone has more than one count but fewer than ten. CDR3 amino acids: CASSEILAGGPDEQYF. In DNA, the CDR3 is TGTGCCAGCAGTGAAATACTAGCGGGAGGGCCGGACGAGCAGTACTTC. The rearrangement links TRBV6-1 to TRBJ2-7; TRBD2 aligns across 13 bases. Germline CDR1 is MNHNS and CDR2 is SASEGT. This CDR3 has 16 amino acids. Trimming at V came to 2 bases and at J to 5 bases, leaving 6 bases not matched to a gene.

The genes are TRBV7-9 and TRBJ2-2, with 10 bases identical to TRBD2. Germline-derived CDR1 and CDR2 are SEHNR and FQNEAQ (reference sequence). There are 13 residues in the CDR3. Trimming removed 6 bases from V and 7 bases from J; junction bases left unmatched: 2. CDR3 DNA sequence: TGTGCCAGCAGACCTAGCGGGGGCGGGGAGCTGTTTTTT. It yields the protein CASRPSGGGELFF.

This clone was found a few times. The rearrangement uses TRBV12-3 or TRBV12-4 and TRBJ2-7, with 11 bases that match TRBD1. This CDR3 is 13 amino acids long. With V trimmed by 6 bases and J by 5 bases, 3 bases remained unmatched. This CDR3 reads CASRRTGGDEQYF. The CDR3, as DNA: TGTGCCAGCAGGCGGACAGGGGGCGACGAGCAGTACTTC.

CDR3 loop: CASTRGDANEKLFF. As DNA, the CDR3 is TGCGCCAGCACGCGCGGGGACGCTAATGAAAAACTGTTTTTT. This chain connects TRBV5-1 to TRBJ1-4; weak D call: TRBD1 (5 bases). The CDR3 contains 14 residues. Trimming took 6 bases from V and 3 from J, leaving 12 bases between them. Germline CDR1 SGHRS, CDR2 YFSETQ.

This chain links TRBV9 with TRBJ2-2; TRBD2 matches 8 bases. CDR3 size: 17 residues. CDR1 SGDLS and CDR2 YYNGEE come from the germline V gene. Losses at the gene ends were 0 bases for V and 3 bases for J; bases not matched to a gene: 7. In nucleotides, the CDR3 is TGTGCCAGCAGCGTAGGTGGACTAGCTGTCCACACCGGGGAGCTGTTTTTT. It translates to CASSVGGLAVHTGELFF.

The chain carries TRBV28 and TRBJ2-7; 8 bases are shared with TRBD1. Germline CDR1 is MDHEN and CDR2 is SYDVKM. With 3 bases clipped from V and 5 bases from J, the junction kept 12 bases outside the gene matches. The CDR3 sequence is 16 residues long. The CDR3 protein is CASSFPFGQGFHEQYF. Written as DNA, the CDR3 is TGTGCCAGCAGTTTCCCCTTCGGACAGGGTTTCCACGAGCAGTACTTC.

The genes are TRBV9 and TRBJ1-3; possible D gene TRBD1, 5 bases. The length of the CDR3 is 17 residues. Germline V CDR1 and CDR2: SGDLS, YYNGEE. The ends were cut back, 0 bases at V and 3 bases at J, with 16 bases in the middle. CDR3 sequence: CASSVAGRQGHGNTIYF. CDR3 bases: TGTGCCAGCAGCGTAGCTGGGAGGCAGGGCCATGGAAACACCATATATTTT.

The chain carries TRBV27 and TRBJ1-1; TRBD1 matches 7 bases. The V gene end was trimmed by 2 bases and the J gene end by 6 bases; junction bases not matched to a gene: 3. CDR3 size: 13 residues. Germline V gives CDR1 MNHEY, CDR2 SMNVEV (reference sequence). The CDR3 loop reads CASSLATGSEAFF. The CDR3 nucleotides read TGTGCCAGCAGTTTAGCGACAGGGTCTGAAGCTTTCTTT.

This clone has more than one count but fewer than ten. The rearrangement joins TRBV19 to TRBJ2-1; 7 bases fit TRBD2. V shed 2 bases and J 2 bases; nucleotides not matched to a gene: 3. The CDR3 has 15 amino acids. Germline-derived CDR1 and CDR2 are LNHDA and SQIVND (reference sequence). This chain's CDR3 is CASSINGRTYNEQFF. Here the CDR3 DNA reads TGTGCCAGTAGTATAAACGGGAGGACCTACAATGAGCAGTTCTTC.

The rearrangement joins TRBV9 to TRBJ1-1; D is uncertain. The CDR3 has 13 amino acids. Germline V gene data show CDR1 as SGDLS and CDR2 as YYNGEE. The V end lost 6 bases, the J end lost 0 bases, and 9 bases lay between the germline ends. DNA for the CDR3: TGTGCCAGCAAGCGGGTAGTGAACACTGAAGCTTTCTTT. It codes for CASKRVVNTEAFF. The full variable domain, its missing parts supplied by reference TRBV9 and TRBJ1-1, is DSGVTQTPKHLITATGQRVTLRCSPRSGDLSVYWYQQSLDQGLQFLIQYYNGEERAKGNILERFSAQQFPDLHSELNLSSLELGDSALYFCASKRVVNTEAFFGQGTRLTVV.